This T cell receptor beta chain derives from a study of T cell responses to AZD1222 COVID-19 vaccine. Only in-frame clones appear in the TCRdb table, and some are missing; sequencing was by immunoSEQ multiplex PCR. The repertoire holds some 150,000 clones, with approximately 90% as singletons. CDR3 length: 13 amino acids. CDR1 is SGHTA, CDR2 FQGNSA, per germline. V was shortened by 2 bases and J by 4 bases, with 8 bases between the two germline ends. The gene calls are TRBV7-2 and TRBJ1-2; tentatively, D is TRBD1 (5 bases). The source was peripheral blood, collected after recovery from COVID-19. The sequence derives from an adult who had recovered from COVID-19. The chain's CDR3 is CASSLLTAYGYTF. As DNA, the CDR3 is TGTGCCAGCAGCTTATTGACAGCCTATGGCTACACCTTC.